The 10 T cell receptor beta chains presented below share a single source sample, sequenced in a study of shared clonotypes between healthy human individuals. The repertoire was sequenced with immunoSEQ multiplex PCR; TCRdb's copy has only in-frame clones and lacks some. Altogether more than 150,000 clones are present, about 93% being singletons, with the ten largest covering 0.067%. Sequences were obtained from naive CD4+ T cells sorted from blood. Subset meaning: CD45RA+ positively selected. These receptors all come from a woman in her 30s in good health.

V gene TRBV13 combines with J gene TRBJ2-1; TRBD2 agrees at 8 bases. V lost 5 bases and J lost 8; bases outside the gene matches: 11. The CDR3 runs 15 residues. CDR1 PRHDT and CDR2 FYEKMQ come from the germline V gene (reference sequence). The CDR3 here is CASSPRVAGSDEQFF. DNA for the CDR3: TGTGCCAGCAGCCCACGGGTAGCGGGGTCTGATGAGCAGTTCTTC.

J is TRBJ2-3 and V is TRBV19; D remains ambiguous. Germline values: CDR1 LNHDA, CDR2 SQIVND (reference sequence). The germline V and J ends were trimmed by 8 bases and 0 bases, with 15 bases remaining between them. This CDR3 region has 15 residues. This CDR3 is CASGLSQSSTDTQYF. For the CDR3, the DNA is TGTGCCAGTGGGCTTAGTCAGTCTAGCACAGATACGCAGTATTTT. The whole variable domain, filled in from reference TRBV19 and TRBJ2-3, reads DGGITQSPKYLFRKEGQNVTLSCEQNLNHDAMYWYRQDPGQGLRLIYYSQIVNDFQKGDIAEGYSVSREKKESFPLTVTSAQKNPTAFYLCASGLSQSSTDTQYFGPGTRLTVL.

Only one count was recorded for this clone. This chain uses TRBV6-1 with TRBJ2-7, with D possibly called TRBD1 or TRBD2 (6 bases each). CDR3 length equals 14 residues. The germline CDR1 and CDR2 sequences are MNHNS and SASEGT. Trimming removed 5 bases from V and 3 bases from J, with 14 bases in between. The CDR3 here is CASSSRGALYEQYF. For the CDR3, the DNA is TGTGCCAGCAGTTCGAGGGGGGCCCTCTACGAGCAGTACTTC.

The V call is TRBV27, the J call TRBJ1-1, with a tentative D call TRBD1 (6 bases). The CDR3 loop spans 15 amino acids. Germline CDR1 MNHEY, CDR2 SMNVEV (reference sequence). Trimming removed 4 bases from V and 1 base from J, with 13 bases in between. CDR3 protein: CASSWQRGKNTEAFF. The CDR3 DNA is TGTGCCAGCAGTTGGCAAAGGGGGAAGAACACTGAAGCTTTCTTT.

The gene calls are TRBV7-2 and TRBJ1-2; TRBD1 agrees at 11 bases. Trimming at V came to 2 bases and at J to 7 bases, leaving 12 bases not matched to a gene. CDR1 and CDR2 (germline): SGHTA, FQGNSA. The CDR3 extends over 17 amino acids. CDR3 DNA sequence: TGTGCCAGCAGCTTAATGGAGGTGGGACAGGGGGAGAGTGGCTACACCTTC. It specifies CASSLMEVGQGESGYTF.

The chain uses TRBV18 and TRBJ2-7; TRBD1 matches 9 bases. The CDR3 is made up of 13 amino acids. Unmatched junction bases numbered 5, after V lost 6 bases and J lost 5 bases. In germline, CDR1 is KGHSH, CDR2 LQKENI. CDR3 sequence reads: CASSSGQGNEQYF. The CDR3 region has the DNA TGTGCCAGCTCCTCTGGACAGGGGAACGAGCAGTACTTC.

CDR3 amino acids: CASKVVGGGYNEQFF. The CDR3 nucleotides are TGCGCCAGCAAGGTAGTCGGAGGAGGTTACAATGAGCAGTTCTTC. The chain uses TRBV10-1 and TRBJ2-1, with D tentatively TRBD2 (5 bases). The germline V and J ends were trimmed by 7 bases and 4 bases, with 17 bases remaining between them. CDR1 is WNHNN and CDR2 is SYGVQD in the germline V gene (reference sequence). The CDR3 has 15 amino acids.

The J gene is TRBJ1-2, the V gene TRBV6-4; D not certain. There are 15 residues in the CDR3. Trimming removed 6 bases at V and 6 bases at J, with 20 bases between. Germline V gene lookup returns CDR1 MRHNA and CDR2 SNTAGT. CDR3 residues: CASSLEDGSNHGYTF. CDR3 coding DNA: TGTGCCAGCAGCCTAGAGGACGGTTCAAACCATGGCTACACCTTC.

The V and J genes are TRBV29-1 and TRBJ2-7; D may be TRBD2 (6 bases). V lost 4 bases, J lost 3 bases, and 16 bases lay in between. CDR1 is SQVTM, CDR2 ANQGSEA, per germline. This CDR3 has 14 amino acids. The chain's CDR3 is CSVAGAGRSYEQYF. CDR3 nucleotide sequence: TGCAGCGTTGCGGGAGCTGGGAGGAGCTACGAGCAGTACTTC.

This chain's CDR3 is CAWSVRLQGDEQYF. The CDR3 bases are TGTGCCTGGAGTGTACGTCTTCAGGGGGACGAGCAGTACTTC. The chain combines TRBV30 with TRBJ2-5; 7 nucleotides agree with TRBD1. The J call may not be correct, given that the DNA end is closer to TRBJ2-7. Germline CDR1 and CDR2: GTSNPN and SVGIG (reference sequence). This CDR3 spans 14 amino acids.